The TCR beta chain under discussion was sequenced for a study of cytomegalovirus exposure and HLA in healthy donors. Study context: Prior work identified roughly 120 million unique TCR beta sequences in about 179 million T cells. Study-level results: A few V segments could not be told apart, such as TRBV6-2 and TRBV6-3, and were left out. In a later analysis, donors in an Asian-associated ancestry cluster reportedly had fewer N-insertions in productive TCRs than the cohort mean.

PCR was performed using 60 Vbeta and 13 Jbeta primers. Repertoires were generated with immunoSEQ multiplex PCR, while TCRdb's copy carries only in-frame clones and drops some. The sample lists 120,000 to 150,000 clones, about 80% occurring once. About this clone: Its matching antigen is unknown. Other DNA sequences in this sample translate to the same CDR3.

CDR1 SGDLS and CDR2 YYNGEE come from the germline V gene. J gave up 2 bases and V 3 bases, and 5 bases lay outside the gene matches. CDR3 size: 15 residues. V is TRBV9 and J is TRBJ2-3; 8 bases are shared with TRBD1. The receptor was isolated from a man younger than 35 in good health and CMV-seronegative. Sequenced sample: PBMCs. This CDR3 is CASSADRGVTDTQYF. CDR3 DNA sequence: TGTGCCAGCAGCGCAGACAGGGGAGTCACAGATACGCAGTATTTT.